This T cell receptor beta chain was identified in a study of blood T cells in healthy people across ages. General observations from the study: Per million T cells, the diversity of TCR beta decreased roughly linearly as age advanced. TCR beta diversity correlated strongly with naive T cell percentage.

V gave up 1 base and J gave up 4 bases, with 10 bases separating them. The CDR3 spans 14 residues. CDR1 is MDHEN and CDR2 is SYDVKM in the germline V gene. Of note for this clonotype: Its target is not known.

A J-beta primer mix and a sample-barcoded 5' primer were used in a second PCR of about 7 to 11 cycles. TCRdb re-called the 5' RACE reads with MiXCR, one entry per CDR3 protein. Counted here are hundreds of thousands of distinct CDR3 sequences, about 44% occurring once; the ten biggest clones make up around 15%. This TCR was sampled from a man aged 25-45 years in good health. The genes are TRBV28 and TRBJ1-1; possible D gene TRBD1, 6 bases. Sequencing was carried out using blood. CDR3: CASSLSGEVTEAFF. The CDR3 DNA reads TGTGCCAGCAGTTTATCAGGGGAGGTCACTGAAGCTTTCTTT.